This T cell receptor beta chain is from a study of cytomegalovirus exposure and HLA in healthy donors. Germline CDR1 LNHDA, CDR2 SQIVND (reference sequence). The length of the CDR3 is 15 residues. Germline trimming cut 3 bases from V and 6 bases from J; bases unmatched to any gene: 6. 13 Jbeta primers and 60 Vbeta primers were used for the PCR. Assay used: immunoSEQ multiplex PCR; TCRdb lists only in-frame clones, some missing. The sample includes roughly 140,000 clones, around 72% of them seen just once. The source of this sequence is a man aged 40-50 years in good health and CMV-seronegative. The chain joins TRBV19 to TRBJ2-1, with TRBD2 identical over 9 bases. The sequenced material came from PBMCs. CDR3 bases: TGTGCCAGTAGTATGGGACTAGCCAATCTCAATGAGCAGTTCTTC. Translated: CASSMGLANLNEQFF. The whole variable domain, remainder taken from reference TRBV19 and TRBJ2-1, is DGGITQSPKYLFRKEGQNVTLSCEQNLNHDAMYWYRQDPGQGLRLIYYSQIVNDFQKGDIAEGYSVSREKKESFPLTVTSAQKNPTAFYLCASSMGLANLNEQFFGPGTRLTVL.